This T cell receptor beta chain came from a study of blood T cell repertoires in COVID-19. About the study: The origin of the acute and convalescent COVID-19 samples was the United States, Italy and Spain. Nucleic acid was either cDNA or gDNA, and it came from T cells, B-cell-depleted T cells, or PBMCs.

The method was immunoSEQ multiplex PCR; TCRdb's version includes in-frame clones alone and lacks a portion of them. The data hold around 120,000 clones, with about two thirds observed a single time. This clone came up many times. The sample has other DNA sequences that encode this CDR3 too. The CDR3 runs to 13 residues. The ends were cut back, 1 base at V and 2 bases at J, with 5 bases in the middle. The TCR originated in a human donor with acute or convalescent COVID-19. The donor label of this sample is uncertain. Sequenced: peripheral blood. The chain combines TRBV12-3 or TRBV12-4 with TRBJ1-2; maybe TRBD1 (5 bases). The CDR3, as DNA: TGTGCCAGCAGTTTAGGACAGAACTATGGCTACACCTTC. Residues: CASSLGQNYGYTF.